Listed here are 22 T cell receptor beta chains from one sample, sequenced in a study of blood T cell repertoires in COVID-19. Sequenced by immunoSEQ multiplex PCR; TCRdb stores in-frame clones only, minus some. The data hold hundreds of thousands of clones, with 83% observed a single time. The sample was peripheral blood. These receptors originate from a woman younger than 45 with COVID-19, enrolled during active disease.

The chain has TRBV25-1 and TRBJ2-5; no clear D. The CDR3 covers 10 residues. Germline CDR1 is MGHDK and CDR2 is SYGVNS. The V and J ends lost 9 bases and 3 bases respectively, with 5 bases between them. Here the CDR3 reads CASYEETQYF. CDR3 DNA: TGTGCCAGTTATGAAGAGACCCAGTACTTC.

J is TRBJ2-7 and V is TRBV7-4; 8 bases agree with TRBD1. In germline, CDR1 is SGHVT, CDR2 SQSDAQ. J gave up 7 bases and V 2 bases, and 16 bases lay outside the gene matches. This CDR3 spans 17 amino acids. This chain's CDR3 is CASSLFGPGTGSWEQYF. The CDR3 region has the DNA TGTGCCAGCAGCTTATTCGGCCCCGGGACAGGTTCATGGGAGCAGTACTTC.

The J gene is TRBJ1-2, the V gene TRBV19, with 8 bases aligning to TRBD1. Trimming cost V 7 bases and J 8 bases; bases outside gene matches: 9. The CDR3 totals 13 residues. Looked up from germline, CDR1 is LNHDA and CDR2 is SQIVND (reference sequence). The DNA of the CDR3 is TGTGCCAGTAAATTGGGACAGGCATACGGCTACACCTTC. It is translated as CASKLGQAYGYTF.

This chain connects TRBV6-5 to TRBJ2-7; tentative D call: TRBD2 (6 bases). This CDR3 contains 12 residues. The germline V and J ends were trimmed by 5 bases and 3 bases, with 8 bases remaining between them. Per germline, CDR1 MNHEY and CDR2 SVGAGI. The CDR3 here is CASSKTSYEQYF. Here the CDR3 DNA reads TGTGCCAGCAGTAAGACTAGCTACGAGCAGTACTTC.

This chain uses TRBV6-1 with TRBJ2-2, with D perhaps TRBD2 (5 bases). The germline V gene has CDR1 MNHNS and CDR2 SASEGT. Trimming removed 3 bases from V and 0 bases from J, with 5 bases in between. This CDR3 comprises 14 residues. In DNA, the CDR3 is TGTGCCAGCAGTGAGCGGGCGAACACCGGGGAGCTGTTTTTT. Protein sequence: CASSERANTGELFF.

The rearrangement links TRBV9 to TRBJ1-6; unclear D gene. The germline V and J ends were trimmed by 0 bases and 8 bases, with 15 bases remaining between them. CDR1 SGDLS and CDR2 YYNGEE come from the germline V gene. This CDR3 has 16 residues. The DNA for the CDR3 is TGTGCCAGCAGCGTAGCTCGATGGCTCGGGTATTCACCCCTCCACTTT. As protein: CASSVARWLGYSPLHF.

The rearrangement links TRBV24-1 to TRBJ2-7, with 8 bases aligning to TRBD1. Germline CDR1 and CDR2: KGHDR and SFDVKD. CDR3 length: 15 amino acids. V shed 3 bases and J 6 bases; nucleotides not matched to a gene: 9. CDR3 DNA sequence: TGTGCCACCAGTGATCCACGACAGGGGCTAGGCGAGCAGTACTTC. Protein sequence: CATSDPRQGLGEQYF.

The chain links TRBV13 to TRBJ1-1, with TRBD1 matching over 9 bases. J gave up 4 bases and V 2 bases, and 8 bases lay outside the gene matches. The CDR3 totals 16 residues. From germline, CDR1 is PRHDT and CDR2 FYEKMQ (reference sequence). Here the CDR3 DNA reads TGTGCCAGCAGCTTATCCCGGGACAGGGCCGGCACTGAAGCTTTCTTT. It is translated as CASSLSRDRAGTEAFF.

V gene TRBV24-1 combines with J gene TRBJ1-5; no clear D. Trimming removed 4 bases at V and 0 bases at J, with 12 bases between. CDR1 KGHDR and CDR2 SFDVKD come from the germline V gene. CDR3 length: 16 amino acids. CDR3 in amino acids: CATSDPRGDSNQPQHF. The DNA for the CDR3 is TGTGCCACCAGTGACCCGCGGGGAGATAGCAATCAGCCCCAGCATTTT.

The rearrangement uses TRBV28 and TRBJ2-3, with 7 bases lining up with TRBD1. The CDR3 length is 14 residues. The junction had 2 bases not matched to a gene; V was cut back by 3 bases and J by 2 bases. The germline CDR1 and CDR2 sequences are MDHEN and SYDVKM. For the CDR3, the DNA is TGTGCCAGCAGTTTGACAGGGACCACAGATACGCAGTATTTT. This gives the protein CASSLTGTTDTQYF. Together with reference TRBV28 and TRBJ2-3, the CDR3 gives the full variable domain: DVKVTQSSRYLVKRTGEKVFLECVQDMDHENMFWYRQDPGLGLRLIYFSYDVKMKEKGDIPEGYSVSREKKERFSLILESASTNQTSMYLCASSLTGTTDTQYFGPGTRLTVL.

The chain recombines TRBV9 with TRBJ1-1, with 12 bases matching TRBD1. V lost 0 bases and J lost 3; bases outside the gene matches: 9. Germline V gene sequence: CDR1 SGDLS, CDR2 YYNGEE. This CDR3 is 18 amino acids long. The CDR3 DNA sequence: TGTGCCAGCAGCGTAGGGGTTGGGGACAGGGGGCCTCACACTGAAGCTTTCTTT. The encoded protein is CASSVGVGDRGPHTEAFF. Based on the CDR3 plus reference TRBV9 and TRBJ1-1, the full variable domain is DSGVTQTPKHLITATGQRVTLRCSPRSGDLSVYWYQQSLDQGLQFLIQYYNGEERAKGNILERFSAQQFPDLHSELNLSSLELGDSALYFCASSVGVGDRGPHTEAFFGQGTRLTVV.

The chain couples TRBV30 to TRBJ1-2; D is perhaps TRBD1 (6 bases). CDR3 length: 15 residues. CDR1 is GTSNPN and CDR2 is SVGIG in the germline V gene (reference sequence). Between the trimmed V and J ends, which lost 0 bases and 2 bases, there was a span of 13 bases. CDR3 loop: CAWSVRSQGNYGYTF. CDR3 bases: TGTGCCTGGAGTGTACGCAGTCAGGGGAACTATGGCTACACCTTC.

The chain carries TRBV7-8 and TRBJ2-7, with 7 positions matching TRBD2. There are 15 residues in the CDR3. The J segment lost 2 bases and the V segment lost 1 base, leaving 5 bases of the junction unmatched. Looked up from germline, CDR1 is SGHVS and CDR2 is FQNEAQ. The CDR3 sequence is CASSLENRGAYEQYF. For the CDR3, the DNA is TGTGCCAGCAGCTTAGAAAATCGGGGGGCCTACGAGCAGTACTTC.

This clone showed up many times. The chain combines TRBV5-1 with TRBJ2-1; D may be TRBD1 (6 bases). Trimming removed 4 bases from V and 3 bases from J, with 14 bases in between. CDR1 is SGHRS, CDR2 YFSETQ, per germline. This CDR3 region has 15 residues. CDR3 amino acids: CASSVGTTIYNEQFF. The CDR3 nucleotides are TGCGCCAGCAGCGTCGGGACAACTATCTACAATGAGCAGTTCTTC.

The rearrangement links TRBV4-1 to TRBJ2-1; 13 bases agree with TRBD2. This CDR3 spans 16 amino acids. J lost 9 bases, V lost 5 bases, and 10 bases had no gene match. Germline CDR1 is MGHRA and CDR2 is YSYEKL. CDR3 sequence reads: CASSALTSGGAGEQFF. The DNA for the CDR3 is TGCGCCAGCAGCGCCCTAACTAGCGGGGGGGCCGGTGAGCAGTTCTTC.

The chain joins TRBV6-2 or TRBV6-3 to TRBJ2-1, with 9 bases identical to TRBD2. Germline CDR1 reads MNHEY; CDR2 reads SVGEGT. CDR3 length: 20 residues. Trimming removed 2 bases from V and 0 bases from J; junction bases left unmatched: 14. In DNA form, the CDR3 reads TGTGCCAGCAGTTACGGCCTCAGGACTAGCGTTACCCACTCCTACAATGAGCAGTTCTTC. As protein: CASSYGLRTSVTHSYNEQFF.

This chain links TRBV6-1 with TRBJ1-5; no firm D call. This CDR3 has 17 residues. Trimming removed 1 base from V and 0 bases from J, with 13 bases in between. The germline V gene has CDR1 MNHNS and CDR2 SASEGT. The CDR3 here is CASSEVRHLYSNQPQHF. The CDR3 DNA reads TGTGCCAGCAGTGAAGTTAGACACTTGTATAGCAATCAGCCCCAGCATTTT.

The J gene is TRBJ2-6, the V gene TRBV3-1 (or the pseudogene TRBV3-2), with 11 bases lining up with TRBD2. This CDR3 has 21 amino acids. Germline-derived CDR1 and CDR2 are LGHDT and YNNKEL (reference sequence). With V trimmed by 0 bases and J by 0 bases, 10 bases remained unmatched. The CDR3 sequence is CASSQDPASGGFGSGANVLTF. The CDR3 coding sequence is TGTGCCAGCAGCCAAGATCCGGCTAGCGGGGGGTTCGGCTCTGGGGCCAACGTCCTGACTTTC.

This chain joins TRBV7-9 and TRBJ1-2; D is uncertain. This CDR3 spans 13 amino acids. The germline V gene has CDR1 SEHNR and CDR2 FQNEAQ (reference sequence). Trimming left V 4 bases short and J 4 bases short, with 10 bases between. CDR3 bases: TGTGCCAGCAGCTCGCCGCTAAGCTATGGCTACACCTTC. Residues: CASSSPLSYGYTF.

The chain joins TRBV27 to TRBJ2-2; 7 bases map to TRBD2. The V gene's germline CDR1 is MNHEY and CDR2 SMNVEV (reference sequence). CDR3 length equals 14 residues. V lost 2 bases, J lost 7 bases, and 4 bases stayed unmatched. In DNA form, the CDR3 reads TGTGCCAGCAGTTTAGGGGAGGGCCGCGGGGAGCTGTTTTTT. It yields the protein CASSLGEGRGELFF.

The chain recombines TRBV11-2 with TRBJ2-1, with a possible D match to TRBD2 (6 bases). The CDR3 has 14 amino acids. Germline CDR1 SGHAT, CDR2 FQNNGV. V lost 7 bases to trimming and J lost 6 bases, with 16 bases between them. The CDR3 here is CASKEGGPVNEQFF. The CDR3 DNA follows: TGTGCCAGCAAGGAAGGAGGGCCCGTCAATGAGCAGTTCTTC.

V and J are TRBV2 and TRBJ2-7, with TRBD1 matching over 8 bases. The V gene's germline CDR1 is SNHLY and CDR2 FYNNEI. The V gene end was trimmed by 7 bases and the J gene end by 1 base; junction bases not matched to a gene: 3. The length of the CDR3 is 13 residues. CDR3 bases: TGTGCCAGCACCGGACAGGGATCCTACGAGCAGTACTTC. It encodes CASTGQGSYEQYF. Filled out from reference TRBV2 and TRBJ2-7, the complete variable domain reads EPEVTQTPSHQVTQMGQEVILRCVPISNHLYFYWYRQILGQKVEFLVSFYNNEISEKSEIFDDQFSVERPDGSNFTLKIRSTKLEDSAMYFCASTGQGSYEQYFGPGTRLTVT.